This T cell receptor beta chain is drawn from a study of post-analysis software for immune sequencing data. Whole-study results and caveats: In patients, TRBV5-6, TRBV5-1 and TRBV20-1 belonged to four or five TRBV segments found more frequently than in controls.

This clonotype was found a few times. Antigen: not known. Libraries were made from TCR beta cDNA, and they carried unique molecular identifiers. TCRdb fed the PCR reads into MiXCR, producing one record per CDR3 protein. The repertoire holds some 450,000 distinct CDR3 sequences, with less than 45% as singletons. The CDR3 runs to 14 residues. Germline CDR1 and CDR2: SGHTA and FQGNSA. Unmatched junction bases numbered 8, after V lost 5 bases and J lost 5 bases. Sequenced sample: blood. This chain links TRBV7-2 with TRBJ1-2; 7 bases align to TRBD1. The receptor's source is a girl aged 10 to 17 with multiple sclerosis. The CDR3 region has the DNA TGTGCCAGCAGCCCCAAGACAGGGCCTTATGGCTACACCTTC. It encodes CASSPKTGPYGYTF.